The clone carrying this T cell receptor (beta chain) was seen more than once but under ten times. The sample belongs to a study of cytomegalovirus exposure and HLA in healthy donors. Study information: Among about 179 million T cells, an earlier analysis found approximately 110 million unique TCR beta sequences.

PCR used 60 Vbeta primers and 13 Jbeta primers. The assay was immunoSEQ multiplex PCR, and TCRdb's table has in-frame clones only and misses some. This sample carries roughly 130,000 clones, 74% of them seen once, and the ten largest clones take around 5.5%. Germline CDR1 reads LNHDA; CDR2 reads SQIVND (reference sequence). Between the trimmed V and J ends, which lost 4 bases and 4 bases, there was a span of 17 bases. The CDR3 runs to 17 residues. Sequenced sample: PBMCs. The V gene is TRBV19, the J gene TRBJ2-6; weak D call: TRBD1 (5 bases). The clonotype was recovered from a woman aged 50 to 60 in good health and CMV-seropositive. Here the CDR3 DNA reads TGTGCCAGTAGTACTGGAACGACAGCCACCGGGGCCAACGTCCTGACTTTC. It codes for CASSTGTTATGANVLTF.